These T cell receptor beta chains were read from a single sample in a study of lymphopenia after photon versus proton radiotherapy. TCRdb keeps only in-frame clones here, not all; method: immunoSEQ multiplex PCR. The data hold about 16,000 clones, with approximately 86% observed a single time. Sequenced here: peripheral blood, sampled from a patient treated with proton-based radiotherapy. Receptors originate from a woman in her fifties or sixties with cholangiocarcinoma. Some clones in this sample may be carry-over from other donors' samples. CDR3s include the opening cysteine and the closing phenylalanine or tryptophan. The D gene is left open where the match is weak. The size of a clone is reported for some rows only, either as once, few or many, or as a class for expanded clones.

d_call clone_size j_call v_call cdr3_nt cdr3_aa
TRBD1 . TRBJ1-1 TRBV7-3 TGTGCCAGCAGCTCCGGACAGGGTCTTTCAGCTTTCTTT CASSSGQGLSAFF
. . TRBJ1-1 TRBV6-5 TGTGCCAGCAGTTGGGGACTGGCGAACACTGAAGCTTTCTTT CASSWGLANTEAFF
TRBD2 . TRBJ2-3 TRBV9 TGTGCCAGCAGCGTAGTTGGCGGGGGGGCCGCCACAGATACGCAGTATTTT CASSVVGGGAATDTQYF
. once TRBJ2-7 TRBV6-5 TGTGCCTCCGGTTCCTCAATACACGAGCAGTACTTC CASGSSIHEQYF
. . TRBJ1-5 TRBV21-1 TGTGCCAGCCCCTACCCCGGGACGCGCCGGGGGATTGGGCAGCCCCAGCATTTT CASPYPGTRRGIGQPQHF
TRBD1 . TRBJ2-1 TRBV7-8 TGTGCCAGCAGCGACCGACAGGGGGGGTTTGAGCAGTTCTTC CASSDRQGGFEQFF
. few TRBJ1-2 TRBV27 TGTGCCAGCAGTTTTGGATCAACAGGAGCTGTATACGGCTACACCTTC CASSFGSTGAVYGYTF
TRBD2 . TRBJ2-1 TRBV9 TGTGCCAGCAGCTCCCTGACTAGCGGGGGTTTGGATGAGCAGTTCTTC CASSSLTSGGLDEQFF
TRBD2 few TRBJ2-5 TRBV5-4 TGTGCCAGCAGCTTGGTACTAGCGGGGCAAGAGACCCAGTACTTC CASSLVLAGQETQYF
. . TRBJ1-4 TRBV2 TGTGCCAGCAGTGACAGGGGTTATGAAAAACTGTTTTTT CASSDRGYEKLFF
. . TRBJ1-5 TRBV10-2 TGCGCCAGCAGTGCGGCAGGGGGCAATCAGCCCCAGCATTTT CASSAAGGNQPQHF
TRBD1 . TRBJ1-4 TRBV18 TGTGCCAGCTCACGACAGGGCACTAATGAAAAACTGTTTTTT CASSRQGTNEKLFF
. . TRBJ2-7 TRBV18 TGTGCCAGCTCACGCGGGGGCCTGGGGAACGAGCAGTACTTC CASSRGGLGNEQYF
. . TRBJ2-3 TRBV9 TGTGCCAGCAGCGTCAGGGGCGGGCGCACAGATACGCAGTATTTT CASSVRGGRTDTQYF
. . TRBJ1-2 TRBV5-4 TGTGCCAGCAGCCGGGACACCAACTATGGCTACACCTTC CASSRDTNYGYTF
TRBD2 . TRBJ2-3 TRBV9 TGTGCCAGCAGCGTACTAGCGGGGATGACAGATACGCAGTATTTT CASSVLAGMTDTQYF
TRBD1 . TRBJ1-6 TRBV30 TGTGCCTGGAGTCCATCGACAGGGAAATTTTTTAATTCACCCCTCCACTTT CAWSPSTGKFFNSPLHF
TRBD2 . TRBJ2-3 TRBV19 TGTGCCAGTAGTATTGCCTCTAGCGGACGCACAGATACGCAGTATTTT CASSIASSGRTDTQYF
. few TRBJ2-5 TRBV9 TGTGCCAGCAGCTCAGGGGGGTGGGAGACCCAGTACTTC CASSSGGWETQYF